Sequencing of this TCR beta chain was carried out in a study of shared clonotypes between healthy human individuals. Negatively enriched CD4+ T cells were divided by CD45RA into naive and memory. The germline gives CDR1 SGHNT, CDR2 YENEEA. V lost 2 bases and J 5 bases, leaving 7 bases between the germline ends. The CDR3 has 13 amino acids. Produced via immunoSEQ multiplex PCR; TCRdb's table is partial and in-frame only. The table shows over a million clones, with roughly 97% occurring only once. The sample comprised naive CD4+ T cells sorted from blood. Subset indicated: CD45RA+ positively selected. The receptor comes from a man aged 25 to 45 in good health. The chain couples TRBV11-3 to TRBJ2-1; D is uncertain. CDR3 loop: CASSLWADNEQFF. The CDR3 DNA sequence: TGTGCCAGCAGCTTATGGGCTGACAATGAGCAGTTCTTC.